Sequencing of this TCR beta chain was carried out in a study of cytomegalovirus exposure and HLA in healthy donors. Study outcomes and limitations: In an earlier analysis, most TCR beta V segments were productive about 90% or about 30% of the time.

Vbeta (60) and Jbeta (13) primers were used in the PCR. Using immunoSEQ multiplex PCR, the repertoire was profiled, and TCRdb retains in-frame clones only, with some absent. The table lists more than 95,000 clones. Note on this clone: As yet, its antigen is unknown.

The specimen was PBMCs. This sequence originates from a man aged 18 to 29 in good health and CMV-seronegative.

DNA of the CDR3: TGTGCCAGCAGCTTAACTTTCGGACATGCCGCCTCTGGAAACACCATATATTTT. Residues: CASSLTFGHAASGNTIYF. This chain links TRBV7-9 with TRBJ1-3, with a possible D match to TRBD1 (5 bases). With 2 bases removed from V and 0 bases from J, the gap between germline ends came to 17 bases. Per the germline V gene, CDR1 is SEHNR and CDR2 is FQNEAQ (reference sequence). The CDR3 is 18 residues long.